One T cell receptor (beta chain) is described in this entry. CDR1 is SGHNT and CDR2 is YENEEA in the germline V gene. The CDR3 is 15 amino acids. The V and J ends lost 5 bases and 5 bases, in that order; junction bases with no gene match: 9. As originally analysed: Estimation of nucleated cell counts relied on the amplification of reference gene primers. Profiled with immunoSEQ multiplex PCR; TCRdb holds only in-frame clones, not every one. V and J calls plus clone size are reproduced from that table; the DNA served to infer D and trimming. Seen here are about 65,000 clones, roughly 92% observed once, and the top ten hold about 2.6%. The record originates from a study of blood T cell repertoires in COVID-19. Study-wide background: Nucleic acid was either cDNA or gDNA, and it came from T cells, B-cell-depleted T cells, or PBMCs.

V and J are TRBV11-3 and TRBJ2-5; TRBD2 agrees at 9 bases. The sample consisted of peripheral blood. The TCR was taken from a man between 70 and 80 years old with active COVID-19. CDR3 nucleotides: TGTGCCAGCAGCCCAGGCGGGGGACTAGCTGAGACCCAGTACTTC. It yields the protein CASSPGGGLAETQYF.